The 7 T cell receptor beta chains in this list originate from one sample, sequenced in a study of T-cell memory formation after mild COVID-19. From the 5' RACE reads, TCRdb called clonotypes with MiXCR, one entry per CDR3 protein. The sample lists hundreds of thousands of distinct CDR3 sequences, 15% to 20% seen once, with approximately 8.1% in the top ten. Sequenced sample: PBMCs or a T cell subset sorted from them (not recorded which). These receptors originate from an adult woman who had mild COVID-19 (a few samples of this study predate the infection). Cell type and time point are not known.

J is TRBJ2-5 and V is TRBV7-6; 9 bases align to TRBD1. CDR1 is SGHVS and CDR2 is FNYEAQ in the germline V gene. V lost 7 bases to trimming and J lost 2 bases; unmatched junction nucleotides: 8. This CDR3 spans 15 amino acids. The CDR3 spells CASTIGQGRQETQYF. The CDR3 region has the DNA TGTGCCAGCACCATCGGACAGGGGAGGCAAGAGACCCAGTACTTC.

The chain carries TRBV6-1 and TRBJ1-5; 7 bases fit TRBD1. V shed 3 bases, J shed 0 bases, and the junction held 5 bases outside the gene matches. The length of the CDR3 is 16 residues. The V gene's germline CDR1 is MNHNS and CDR2 SASEGT. CDR3 protein: CASSDLGTASNQPQHF. The DNA for the CDR3 is TGTGCCAGCAGTGATCTTGGGACAGCTAGCAATCAGCCCCAGCATTTT.

Only a few counts were recorded for this clonotype. The gene calls are TRBV5-1 and TRBJ2-1; D ambiguous. V was cut by 0 bases and J by 6 bases, with 22 bases left in between. In germline, CDR1 is SGHRS, CDR2 YFSETQ. This CDR3 contains 18 residues. The CDR3 region has the DNA TGCGCCAGCAGCTTGGCCGTTGAGCTCCACACTACGGGCAATGAGCAGTTCTTC. This codes for CASSLAVELHTTGNEQFF.

This clonotype turned up a few times. This chain connects TRBV24-1 to TRBJ2-3; no definite D call. Trimming removed 1 base from V and 0 bases from J, with 13 bases in between. Germline lookup yields CDR1 KGHDR and CDR2 SFDVKD. There are 17 residues in the CDR3. The CDR3 DNA is TGTGCCACCAGTGATTTTAGTGGCAGGTCTAGCACAGATACGCAGTATTTT. Residues: CATSDFSGRSSTDTQYF.

The rearrangement uses TRBV7-9 and TRBJ2-7; D gene uncertain. The V gene's germline CDR1 is SEHNR and CDR2 FQNEAQ (reference sequence). This CDR3 comprises 12 residues. V shed 4 bases and J shed 2 bases, with 6 bases lying between them. As DNA, the CDR3 is TGTGCCAGCAGCTCCGAGACCTACGAGCAGTACTTC. It translates to CASSSETYEQYF.

The chain couples TRBV20-1 to TRBJ1-3; D is ambiguous. The germline V gene has CDR1 DFQATT and CDR2 SNEGSKA (reference sequence). Trimming removed 3 bases at V and 3 bases at J, with 6 bases between. This CDR3 contains 12 residues. The CDR3 is CSASLGGNTIYF. The CDR3 bases are TGCAGTGCTAGTCTGGGTGGAAACACCATATATTTT.

In DNA, the CDR3 is TGTGCCATCAAACCGGGACTAGCGGGAGAGACCCAGTACTTC. Translation gives CAIKPGLAGETQYF. The V call is TRBV10-3, the J call TRBJ2-5; 12 nucleotides line up with TRBD2. Germline CDR1 is ENHRY and CDR2 is SYGVKD. With 7 bases clipped from V and 4 bases from J, the junction kept 4 bases outside the gene matches. The CDR3 contains 14 residues.